This note documents a single T cell receptor (beta chain) sequence. Antigen: not known. The CDR3 runs 19 residues. Losses at the gene ends were 1 base for V and 4 bases for J; bases not matched to a gene: 14. Germline assignment: CDR1 MNHNS and CDR2 SASEGT. The data are from a study of shared clonotypes between healthy human individuals. About the research overall: Researchers assigned three CD4 naive, three CD4 memory, two CD8 naive and one CD8 memory plate to each donor.

Notes on the study in general: As a rule, naive subsets had a larger estimated richness than memory subsets. The authors expected sequencing depth to affect clonotype sharing among donors.

Naive CD8 cells lacked CD45RO and underwent positive selection for CCR7, leaving out terminally differentiated effector memory CD45RA+ cells. Around 30,000 T cell genomes, or roughly 200 ng DNA, went into the sorted-subset replicate PCRs. Data came from immunoSEQ multiplex PCR; TCRdb stores just in-frame clones and leaves some out. This repertoire shows some 2 million clones, about 95% found once; its top ten account for 0.85% to 1.2%. The sample comprised naive CD8+ T cells sorted from blood. This receptor was identified in a young man in good health. V and J are TRBV6-1 and TRBJ2-5; 11 bases are shared with TRBD2. CDR3 loop: CASSEDSLAGEGIVETQYF. DNA for the CDR3: TGTGCCAGCAGTGAAGACTCACTAGCGGGAGAAGGTATAGTAGAGACCCAGTACTTC.